A single sample is the source of the 8 T cell receptor beta chains below, sequenced in a study of T-cell memory formation after mild COVID-19. Each CDR3 protein is one row after TCRdb ran MiXCR on the 5' RACE reads. The table has about 610,000 distinct CDR3 sequences, around a sixth seen once. The sample taken for sequencing was PBMCs or a T cell subset sorted from them (not recorded which). The receptors derive from an adult woman who had mild COVID-19 (a few samples of this study predate the infection). Cell type and time point are not known.

In this sample, this clonotype turned up a few times. The chain joins TRBV5-1 to TRBJ2-5, with 14 bases matching TRBD2. Losses at the gene ends were 3 bases for V and 4 bases for J; bases not matched to a gene: 5. Germline V gene data show CDR1 as SGHRS and CDR2 as YFSETQ. This CDR3 spans 16 amino acids. The CDR3 region is CASSSGLAGGGETQYF. The CDR3, as DNA: TGCGCCAGCAGCTCTGGACTAGCGGGGGGAGGAGAGACCCAGTACTTC.

This clonotype was seen more than once but under ten times. The chain has TRBV6-6 and TRBJ2-3; perhaps D is TRBD1 or TRBD2 (7 bases each). CDR3 length equals 13 residues. The V gene's germline CDR1 is MNHNY and CDR2 SVGAGI (reference sequence). V gave up 7 bases and J gave up 3 bases, with 11 bases separating them. CDR3 DNA: TGTGCCAGCAAGCAGGGGGGGACAGATACGCAGTATTTT. Translating it yields CASKQGGTDTQYF.

This clonotype was detected ten times or more. The chain carries TRBV5-1 and TRBJ2-5; D is possibly TRBD1 or TRBD2 (5 bases each). Germline CDR1 SGHRS, CDR2 YFSETQ. CDR3 length: 15 residues. V was cut by 4 bases and J by 2 bases, with 15 bases left in between. CDR3 sequence: CASSLVGDGQETQYF. The CDR3 DNA is TGCGCCAGCAGCCTGGTTGGGGACGGACAAGAGACCCAGTACTTC.

This rearrangement joins TRBV15 to TRBJ2-1, with 8 bases identical to TRBD1. The germline CDR1 and CDR2 sequences are LNHNV and YYDKDF (reference sequence). This CDR3 is 12 amino acids long. J lost 8 bases, V lost 3 bases, and 0 bases had no gene match. CDR3 DNA: TGTGCCACCAGCAGGGACAGGGATGAGCAGTTCTTC. The encoded protein is CATSRDRDEQFF.

The genes are TRBV18 and TRBJ2-7; 7 bases agree with TRBD1. This CDR3 spans 14 amino acids. Germline-derived CDR1 and CDR2 are KGHSH and LQKENI. The V segment lost 4 bases and the J segment 2 bases; nucleotides outside the gene matches: 5. The DNA for the CDR3 is TGTGCCAGCTCACGCGGACAGGATCCCTACGAGCAGTACTTC. Protein: CASSRGQDPYEQYF.

The V call is TRBV4-2, the J call TRBJ2-2; 8 bases map to TRBD2. The CDR3 contains 18 residues. Trimming removed 0 bases from V and 6 bases from J; junction bases left unmatched: 12. The germline V gene encodes CDR1 LGHNA and CDR2 YNFKEQ. CDR3 protein: CASSQDPLSGGRSGELFF. CDR3 DNA: TGTGCCAGCAGCCAAGATCCCCTTTCGGGAGGGCGTTCCGGGGAGCTGTTTTTT.

This clonotype has more than one count but fewer than ten. The chain couples TRBV19 to TRBJ1-2, with D maybe TRBD1 (5 bases). The germline V gene encodes CDR1 LNHDA and CDR2 SQIVND (reference sequence). CDR3 length equals 14 residues. V lost 5 bases, J lost 10 bases, and 20 bases lay in between. CDR3 sequence: CASSELQRGTYYTF. For the CDR3, the DNA is TGTGCCAGTAGTGAACTCCAGCGAGGGACCTACTACACCTTC.

A few counts support this clonotype. The V gene is TRBV9, the J gene TRBJ1-1, with D perhaps TRBD1 (6 bases). V dropped 5 bases and J dropped 1 base, with 6 bases sitting between them. In germline, CDR1 is SGDLS, CDR2 YYNGEE. The CDR3 spans 12 residues. CDR3 region: CASRDRNTEAFF. DNA of the CDR3: TGTGCCAGCAGGGACAGGAACACTGAAGCTTTCTTT.